Below, 22 T cell receptor beta chains from the same sample are listed, as sequenced in a study of monozygotic twins with cystic fibrosis. Repertoires were generated with immunoSEQ multiplex PCR, while TCRdb's copy carries only in-frame clones and drops some. Of 14,000 to 15,000 clones in the sample, around 83% were seen once. The specimen sequenced was blood. Source of these receptors: a boy between 10 and 17 years old with cystic fibrosis.

The chain carries TRBV11-2 and TRBJ2-7; maybe TRBD2 (6 bases). V dropped 1 base and J dropped 3 bases, with 7 bases sitting between them. The CDR3 spans 13 residues. CDR1 and CDR2 from the germline V gene are SGHAT and FQNNGV. This CDR3 reads CASSLVGGYEQYF. CDR3 DNA sequence: TGTGCCAGCAGCTTAGTGGGAGGCTACGAGCAGTACTTC.

Only a few counts were recorded for this clone. The chain recombines TRBV30 with TRBJ1-5; TRBD1 is a possible D gene (5 bases). The CDR3 is made up of 15 amino acids. The V gene's germline CDR1 is GTSNPN and CDR2 SVGIG (reference sequence). With 3 bases removed from V and 0 bases from J, the gap between germline ends came to 12 bases. The CDR3 region is CAWSPDSYSNQPQHF. In nucleotides, the CDR3 is TGTGCCTGGAGCCCTGACAGTTATAGCAATCAGCCCCAGCATTTT.

V and J are TRBV11-2 and TRBJ2-2; TRBD2 might be the D (5 bases). The germline V gene has CDR1 SGHAT and CDR2 FQNNGV. The CDR3 is 15 residues long. V lost 3 bases and J lost 0, with 8 bases in between. CDR3 nucleotide sequence: TGTGCCAGCAGCTTTTACGGGACGAACACCGGGGAGCTGTTTTTT. It is translated as CASSFYGTNTGELFF.

V is TRBV5-1 and J is TRBJ1-1; weak D call: TRBD1 (5 bases). The germline gives CDR1 SGHRS, CDR2 YFSETQ. V was clipped by 4 bases and J by 1 base, with 11 bases between them. This CDR3 is built from 14 residues. CDR3 bases: TGCGCCAGCAGCCCGATGGGGGAGAACACTGAAGCTTTCTTT. Translating gives CASSPMGENTEAFF.

This rearrangement joins TRBV9 to TRBJ1-2; D may be TRBD1 (5 bases). Germline assignment: CDR1 SGDLS and CDR2 YYNGEE. The CDR3 runs 13 residues. Trimming took off 4 bases at V and 3 bases at J, with 10 bases between the two ends. The CDR3 loop reads CASSSGGHYGYTF. The DNA of the CDR3 is TGTGCCAGCAGCTCGGGGGGTCACTATGGCTACACCTTC.

This clone was counted a single time. CDR3 protein: CASSLDMDRDQPQHF. The CDR3, as DNA: TGTGCCAGCAGCTTAGATATGGACAGGGATCAGCCCCAGCATTTT. The chain combines TRBV11-2 with TRBJ1-5; 8 bases line up with TRBD1. Per germline, CDR1 SGHAT and CDR2 FQNNGV. With V trimmed by 0 bases and J by 5 bases, 3 bases remained unmatched. This CDR3 is built from 15 residues.

V and J are TRBV5-1 and TRBJ2-5; no clear D gene. Per germline, CDR1 SGHRS and CDR2 YFSETQ. V was pared by 1 base and J by 3 bases, with 10 bases between. The CDR3 spans 14 residues. CDR3: CASSLTLGKETQYF. CDR3 sequence (DNA): TGCGCCAGCAGCTTGACGCTAGGGAAAGAGACCCAGTACTTC.

In regard to this clone: Germline is not matched at one junction end, which may reflect a read error. V and J are TRBV28 and TRBJ1-1, with 11 bases aligning to TRBD1. The CDR3 runs to 11 residues. CDR1 MDHEN and CDR2 SYDVKM come from the germline V gene. The chain's CDR3 is CASSMDRGLIF. The CDR3 DNA reads TGTGCCAGCAGTATGGACAGGGGGCTAATCTTT. Filled out from reference TRBV28 and TRBJ1-1, the complete variable domain reads DVKVTQSSRYLVKRTGEKVFLECVQDMDHENMFWYRQDPGLGLRLIYFSYDVKMKEKGDIPEGYSVSREKKERFSLILESASTNQTSMYLCASSMDRGLIFGQGTRLTVV.

This rearrangement joins TRBV12-5 to TRBJ1-4, with a tentative D call TRBD1 (6 bases). The ends were cut back, 2 bases at V and 7 bases at J, with 11 bases in the middle. The CDR3 is made up of 14 amino acids. The germline gives CDR1 LGHNT, CDR2 FRNRAP. DNA for the CDR3: TGTGCTAGTGGTTTGCGGGCAGGGGTTGAAAAACTGTTTTTT. It translates to CASGLRAGVEKLFF.

The V gene is TRBV19, the J gene TRBJ1-2; perhaps TRBD1 as D (5 bases). The ends were cut back, 3 bases at V and 6 bases at J, with 14 bases in the middle. Germline V gene data show CDR1 as LNHDA and CDR2 as SQIVND (reference sequence). The CDR3 runs 14 residues. DNA for the CDR3: TGTGCCAGTAGTATTCTGATTCGACAGAATGGCTACACCTTC. Amino acids: CASSILIRQNGYTF.

The chain joins TRBV28 to TRBJ2-3; 7 bases align to TRBD1. This CDR3 contains 15 residues. Germline CDR1 and CDR2: MDHEN and SYDVKM. Unmatched junction bases numbered 7, after V lost 3 bases and J lost 4 bases. The DNA of the CDR3 is TGTGCCAGCAGTTTTCCGACAGGGTTGGCAGATACGCAGTATTTT. Residues: CASSFPTGLADTQYF.

This chain connects TRBV29-1 to TRBJ2-2, with TRBD1 identical over 8 bases. V trimming: 6 bases; J trimming: 1 base; junction bases outside the gene matches: 7. The CDR3 length is 15 residues. Germline lookup yields CDR1 SQVTM and CDR2 ANQGSEA. Here the CDR3 DNA reads TGCAGCGTCTCCTTGGGGACAGGGAACACCGGGGAGCTGTTTTTT. Translation: CSVSLGTGNTGELFF.

V gene TRBV10-3 combines with J gene TRBJ2-1, with 7 bases identical to TRBD2. CDR3 length: 14 residues. J lost 0 bases, V lost 8 bases, and 4 bases had no gene match. Germline V gene data show CDR1 as ENHRY and CDR2 as SYGVKD. The CDR3 DNA is TGTGCCATCCGGACTAGTGTCTCCTACAATGAGCAGTTCTTC. It is translated as CAIRTSVSYNEQFF.

Only a few counts were recorded for this clone. The CDR3 protein is CASWSGLAGSYEQYF. The CDR3 region has the DNA TGTGCCAGCTGGTCGGGACTAGCGGGTTCCTACGAGCAGTACTTC. The V and J genes are TRBV27 and TRBJ2-7; 12 nucleotides agree with TRBD2. Per germline, CDR1 MNHEY and CDR2 SMNVEV (reference sequence). The CDR3 totals 15 residues. V shed 8 bases, J shed 1 base, and the junction held 6 bases outside the gene matches.

The chain has TRBV29-1 and TRBJ1-2; D is possibly TRBD1 (5 bases). Germline CDR1 and CDR2: SQVTM and ANQGSEA. V lost 2 bases, J lost 3 bases, and 13 bases lay in between. The CDR3 spans 14 residues. The CDR3 DNA sequence: TGCAGCGTTGAACGGGCAGGGAACCACTATGGCTACACCTTC. Translation: CSVERAGNHYGYTF.

CDR3 nucleotide sequence: TGCAGCGTCGAGGGTTGGGGGGCCAACGTCCTGACTTTC. Amino acid sequence: CSVEGWGANVLTF. V gene TRBV29-1 combines with J gene TRBJ2-6, with D possibly being TRBD2 (5 bases). The CDR3 has 13 amino acids. Germline V CDR1 and CDR2: SQVTM, ANQGSEA. Trimming pared 6 bases from V and 4 bases from J, leaving 10 bases between.

The chain employs TRBV4-1 and TRBJ2-3; 15 bases are shared with TRBD2. CDR1 is MGHRA, CDR2 YSYEKL, per germline. The CDR3 covers 17 residues. V dropped 3 bases and J dropped 5; count of bases not matched to a gene: 6. The CDR3 DNA follows: TGCGCCAGCAGCCACCGGACTAGCGGGGGGGTCAAAGATACGCAGTATTTT. Amino acids: CASSHRTSGGVKDTQYF.

The CDR3 reads CASSFQGSGNTIYF. The CDR3 region has the DNA TGTGCCAGCAGCTTCCAGGGCTCTGGAAACACCATATATTTT. The gene calls are TRBV7-2 and TRBJ1-3; perhaps TRBD1 as D (5 bases). There are 14 residues in the CDR3. Trimming left V 3 bases short and J 0 bases short, with 6 bases between. CDR1 and CDR2 from the germline V gene are SGHTA and FQGNSA.

The chain carries TRBV5-1 and TRBJ2-7; 13 positions agree with TRBD2. With 0 bases clipped from V and 5 bases from J, the junction kept 5 bases outside the gene matches. This CDR3 has 16 amino acids. From germline, CDR1 is SGHRS and CDR2 YFSETQ. Here the CDR3 reads CASSLAPGTSGNEQYF. The DNA for the CDR3 is TGCGCCAGCAGCTTGGCCCCCGGGACTAGCGGGAACGAGCAGTACTTC.

The count of this clone is one. The V and J genes are TRBV6-1 and TRBJ1-1; 8 bases line up with TRBD1. Germline CDR1 MNHNS, CDR2 SASEGT. V trimming: 1 base; J trimming: 8 bases; junction bases outside the gene matches: 3. This CDR3 contains 13 residues. CDR3 residues: CASSEDRGTEAFF. DNA for the CDR3: TGTGCCAGCAGTGAAGACAGGGGGACCGAAGCTTTCTTT.

The rearrangement uses TRBV30 and TRBJ1-2, with unresolved D. The CDR3 has 12 residues. Germline V gene data show CDR1 as GTSNPN and CDR2 as SVGIG (reference sequence). Trimming took 4 bases from V and 8 from J, leaving 14 bases between them. The CDR3 loop is CAWIRGVEGYTF. CDR3 coding DNA: TGTGCCTGGATTCGCGGTGTGGAGGGCTACACCTTC.

The V call is TRBV19, the J call TRBJ1-5; D call uncertain. The CDR3 is 12 amino acids. Between the trimmed V and J ends, which lost 8 bases and 6 bases, there was a span of 11 bases. In germline, CDR1 is LNHDA, CDR2 SQIVND (reference sequence). DNA of the CDR3: TGTGCCAGTTTGGCCCCCTTTCAGCCCCAGCATTTT. This sequence encodes CASLAPFQPQHF.